This note documents a single T cell receptor (beta chain) sequence. Profiled with immunoSEQ multiplex PCR; TCRdb holds only in-frame clones, not every one. This sample has some 330,000 clones, with approximately 88% found just once. The V gene's germline CDR1 is LGHDT and CDR2 YNNKEL (reference sequence). V lost 0 bases to trimming and J lost 12 bases, with 15 bases between them. CDR3 length: 13 residues. This specimen comes from a study of blood T cell repertoires in COVID-19. Whole-study context: Donors in the United States, Italy and Spain gave samples during acute or convalescent COVID-19.

The receptor comes from a woman aged 45 to 65 with active or convalescent COVID-19. The J gene is TRBJ2-7, the V gene TRBV3-1 (or the pseudogene TRBV3-2); TRBD2 is a possible D gene (5 bases). Sequencing was performed on peripheral blood. Written as DNA, the CDR3 is TGTGCCAGCAGCCAAGATTCAAGCGGTTGGTCGTACTTC. It is translated as CASSQDSSGWSYF.